Presented here are 3 T cell receptor beta chains from one specimen sequenced in a study of T cells in Graves' hyperthyroidism and ophthalmopathy. The source material, RNA transcripts, was used to amplify TCR beta CDR3 regions. HTBI primers were employed in a first-round RT-PCR of the TCR CDR3. TCRdb re-analysed the multiplex PCR reads in MiXCR, keeping a single row per CDR3 protein. The sample consists of 550,000 to 650,000 distinct CDR3 sequences, around 14% of them appearing once. The sample taken for sequencing was blood. The receptors were sampled from a woman in her 30s with Graves' hyperthyroidism that later progressed to Graves' ophthalmopathy.

Many counts were recorded for this clonotype. The chain has TRBV6-2 or TRBV6-3 and TRBJ2-1; possibly TRBD2 for D (5 bases). Germline CDR1 MNHEY, CDR2 SVGEGT. Trimming left V 0 bases short and J 6 bases short, with 6 bases between. This CDR3 has 13 amino acids. The CDR3 protein is CASSYSRVNEQFF. The CDR3, as DNA: TGTGCCAGCAGTTACTCGCGGGTCAATGAGCAGTTCTTC.

This clonotype was counted at least ten times. J is TRBJ2-7 and V is TRBV6-1; TRBD1 might be the D (6 bases). Trimming cost V 6 bases and J 3 bases, with 9 bases left between them. The V gene's germline CDR1 is MNHNS and CDR2 SASEGT. The CDR3 length is 12 residues. The CDR3 nucleotides are TGTGCCAGCAGGATAGGGGGCTACGAGCAGTACTTC. Translated: CASRIGGYEQYF.

This clonotype was recorded many times. The chain couples TRBV5-1 to TRBJ2-1, with 10 bases matching TRBD1. Germline lookup yields CDR1 SGHRS and CDR2 YFSETQ. CDR3 length: 15 amino acids. With 3 bases clipped from V and 4 bases from J, the junction kept 4 bases outside the gene matches. CDR3 in DNA: TGCGCCAGCAGCTCCGGACAGGGGGTATACAATGAGCAGTTCTTC. It codes for CASSSGQGVYNEQFF.